Each of the 22 T cell receptor beta chains below was sequenced from the same sample in a study of OX40 agonist ivuxolimab in advanced cancers. Data came from immunoSEQ multiplex PCR; TCRdb stores just in-frame clones and leaves some out. The sample contains roughly 33,000 clones, 65% to 85% of which appear only once. The sample here was CD4+ or CD8+ T cells sorted from blood, taken in a trial of the OX40 agonist ivuxolimab. Receptors originate from an adult with an advanced solid tumor such as melanoma, head and neck, liver or kidney cancer.

This clone came up once. V and J are TRBV6-4 and TRBJ2-3; TRBD2 matches 7 bases. This CDR3 region has 13 residues. J gave up 6 bases and V 6 bases, and 6 bases lay outside the gene matches. Per germline, CDR1 MRHNA and CDR2 SNTAGT. The CDR3 bases are TGTGCCAGCAGATGGACTAGTTTGGATACGCAGTATTTT. Its translation: CASRWTSLDTQYF.

This clone has a handful of counts. V is TRBV13 and J is TRBJ1-1; 8 nucleotides agree with TRBD1. V lost 5 bases, J lost 8 bases, and 4 bases stayed unmatched. Germline lookup yields CDR1 PRHDT and CDR2 FYEKMQ (reference sequence). This CDR3 comprises 12 residues. The CDR3 is CASSPDREEAFF. For the CDR3, the DNA is TGTGCCAGCAGCCCGGACAGGGAAGAAGCTTTCTTT.

V is TRBV4-1 and J is TRBJ2-1, with D unresolved. With 0 bases removed from V and 4 bases from J, the gap between germline ends came to 4 bases. The CDR3 totals 13 residues. Germline lookup yields CDR1 MGHRA and CDR2 YSYEKL. The DNA for the CDR3 is TGCGCCAGCAGCCAAGATTGGTACAATGAGCAGTTCTTC. As protein: CASSQDWYNEQFF.

The CDR3 is CASSVGLAEETQYF. CDR3 coding DNA: TGTGCCAGCAGCGTCGGACTAGCAGAAGAGACCCAGTACTTC. The chain links TRBV9 to TRBJ2-5; TRBD2 aligns across 8 bases. With 2 bases clipped from V and 3 bases from J, the junction kept 3 bases outside the gene matches. The germline V gene encodes CDR1 SGDLS and CDR2 YYNGEE. This CDR3 spans 14 amino acids. The variable domain in full, with the rest retrieved from reference TRBV9 and TRBJ2-5, is DSGVTQTPKHLITATGQRVTLRCSPRSGDLSVYWYQQSLDQGLQFLIQYYNGEERAKGNILERFSAQQFPDLHSELNLSSLELGDSALYFCASSVGLAEETQYFGPGTRLLVL.

The chain uses TRBV10-3 and TRBJ1-1, with no clear D. Germline loops: CDR1 ENHRY, CDR2 SYGVKD. Trimming stripped 7 bases from V and 5 bases from J, with 20 bases between. The CDR3 loop spans 15 amino acids. For the CDR3, the DNA is TGTGCCATCAAGAGTGAGACCCTAATATGGACTGAAGCTTTCTTT. Translation: CAIKSETLIWTEAFF.

V is TRBV7-6 and J is TRBJ2-5; TRBD1 matches at 11 bases. CDR1 is SGHVS and CDR2 is FNYEAQ in the germline V gene. The CDR3 consists of 16 residues. Trimming cost V 5 bases and J 5 bases; bases outside gene matches: 10. The CDR3 bases are TGTGCCAGCAGCCCCTCCCGGGACAGGGGGTGGGAGACCCAGTACTTC. Amino acid sequence: CASSPSRDRGWETQYF. Complete variable domain (other parts from reference TRBV7-6 and TRBJ2-5): GAGVSQSPRYKVTKRGQDVALRCDPISGHVSLYWYRQALGQGPEFLTYFNYEAQQDKSGLPNDRFSAERPEGSISTLTIQRTEQRDSAMYRCASSPSRDRGWETQYFGPGTRLLVL.

V and J are TRBV5-1 and TRBJ1-5; D not resolved. Germline-derived CDR1 and CDR2 are SGHRS and YFSETQ. Trimming took 0 bases from V and 2 from J, leaving 9 bases between them. This CDR3 region has 15 residues. CDR3 DNA: TGCGCCAGCAGCTTGGACGGGTTGGGCAATCAGCCCCAGCATTTT. Amino acids: CASSLDGLGNQPQHF. Filled out from reference TRBV5-1 and TRBJ1-5, the complete variable domain reads KAGVTQTPRYLIKTRGQQVTLSCSPISGHRSVSWYQQTPGQGLQFLFEYFSETQRNKGNFPGRFSGRQFSNSRSEMNVSTLELGDSALYLCASSLDGLGNQPQHFGDGTRLSIL.

The chain carries TRBV4-1 and TRBJ2-5; D might be TRBD2 (5 bases). V was shortened by 0 bases and J by 4 bases, with 15 bases between the two germline ends. The CDR3 is 16 amino acids. Germline V CDR1 and CDR2: MGHRA, YSYEKL. DNA for the CDR3: TGCGCCAGCAGCCAAGATGGCGGGCCCTGGGGAGAGACCCAGTACTTC. Amino acids: CASSQDGGPWGETQYF.

The chain uses TRBV9 and TRBJ1-2; 9 positions match TRBD1. This CDR3 comprises 14 residues. CDR1 and CDR2 (germline): SGDLS, YYNGEE. J lost 4 bases, V lost 3 bases, and 4 bases had no gene match. The CDR3 sequence is CASSEDRGSYGYTF. The CDR3 DNA is TGTGCCAGCAGCGAGGACAGGGGAAGCTATGGCTACACCTTC.

Concerning this clone itself: The junction shows a germline mismatch at one end, possibly a read error. The CDR3 sequence: CASSYGSPGSGGLFF. Here the CDR3 DNA reads TGTGCCAGCAGCTATGGGAGCCCGGGGTCTGGGGGGCTGTTTTTT. This chain links TRBV11-3 with TRBJ2-2; D may be TRBD1 or TRBD2 (5 bases each). Germline loops: CDR1 SGHNT, CDR2 YENEEA. The CDR3 contains 15 residues.

The J gene is TRBJ1-2, the V gene TRBV11-2, with D uncertain. Trimming cost V 0 bases and J 8 bases, with 13 bases left between them. Germline CDR1 is SGHAT and CDR2 is FQNNGV. The CDR3 is made up of 14 amino acids. CDR3 DNA sequence: TGTGCCAGCAGCTTAGACGCCAGGCCGCGGGGCTACACCTTC. Residues: CASSLDARPRGYTF.

This chain connects TRBV6-5 to TRBJ1-3; D may be TRBD1 (5 bases). The CDR3 spans 14 residues. Per the germline V gene, CDR1 is MNHEY and CDR2 is SVGAGI. V dropped 7 bases and J dropped 0 bases, with 10 bases sitting between them. As DNA, the CDR3 is TGTGCCAGCACCCGGGACCTCTCTGGAAACACCATATATTTT. This encodes CASTRDLSGNTIYF.

The rearrangement links TRBV30 to TRBJ2-3; possible D gene TRBD2, 6 bases. The germline V and J ends were trimmed by 4 bases and 4 bases, with 12 bases remaining between them. Germline CDR1 GTSNPN, CDR2 SVGIG (reference sequence). This CDR3 comprises 13 residues. For the CDR3, the DNA is TGTGCCTGGACCCAAGGGAGGTCAGATACGCAGTATTTT. This encodes CAWTQGRSDTQYF. Variable domain in full (rest from reference TRBV30 and TRBJ2-3): SQTIHQWPATLVQPVGSPLSLECTVEGTSNPNLYWYRQAAGRGLQLLFYSVGIGQISSEVPQNLSASRPQDRQFILSSKKLLLSDSGFYLCAWTQGRSDTQYFGPGTRLTVL.

V usage is TRBV18 and J usage is TRBJ2-5; D remains ambiguous. The CDR3 length is 12 residues. V shed 2 bases and J shed 4 bases, with 5 bases lying between them. CDR1 is KGHSH, CDR2 LQKENI, per germline. Here the CDR3 reads CASSPLSETQYF. Written as DNA, the CDR3 is TGTGCCAGCTCACCATTATCAGAGACCCAGTACTTC.

The chain links TRBV7-9 to TRBJ2-7; D remains ambiguous. V gave up 4 bases and J gave up 6 bases, with 22 bases separating them. The CDR3 contains 16 residues. The germline gives CDR1 SEHNR, CDR2 FQNEAQ (reference sequence). The DNA for the CDR3 is TGTGCCAGCAGCTCGCCCGGGTTGCGCGGCGTAGCCGAGCAGTACTTC. Translating it yields CASSSPGLRGVAEQYF.

This chain uses TRBV9 with TRBJ2-1; D is ambiguous. Germline values: CDR1 SGDLS, CDR2 YYNGEE. This CDR3 is built from 14 residues. With 4 bases removed from V and 5 bases from J, the gap between germline ends came to 13 bases. The DNA for the CDR3 is TGTGCCAGCAGCCAATCCCAACTACACAATGAGCAGTTCTTC. This sequence encodes CASSQSQLHNEQFF.

The chain recombines TRBV4-2 with TRBJ1-2; no reliable D call. CDR1 LGHNA and CDR2 YNFKEQ come from the germline V gene. This CDR3 has 16 amino acids. V was clipped by 0 bases and J by 2 bases, with 13 bases between them. In DNA form, the CDR3 reads TGTGCCAGCAGCCAAGATATGACCGGGAGGAACTATGGCTACACCTTC. Encoded protein: CASSQDMTGRNYGYTF.

V is TRBV10-3 and J is TRBJ2-1, with 9 positions matching TRBD1. The CDR3 contains 16 residues. With V trimmed by 4 bases and J by 4 bases, 8 bases remained unmatched. CDR1 ENHRY and CDR2 SYGVKD come from the germline V gene. The CDR3 bases are TGTGCCATCAGTGGTAACAGGGGGCGAGGTTACAATGAGCAGTTCTTC. Its translation is CAISGNRGRGYNEQFF.

This clone was picked up a small number of times. The chain employs TRBV7-2 and TRBJ2-7; tentatively, D is TRBD1 (6 bases). Germline loops: CDR1 SGHTA, CDR2 FQGNSA. V was trimmed by 4 bases and J by 3 bases, leaving 16 bases between them. The CDR3 is 15 residues long. The CDR3 loop reads CASSSTTGLVYEQYF. CDR3 sequence (DNA): TGTGCCAGCAGCTCGACTACAGGGTTGGTCTACGAGCAGTACTTC.

The chain uses TRBV4-1 and TRBJ1-1; perhaps TRBD1 as D (5 bases). Trimming shortened V by 4 bases and J by 1 base, and 13 bases separated the two germline ends. CDR1 and CDR2 from the germline V gene are MGHRA and YSYEKL. The CDR3 consists of 15 residues. For the CDR3, the DNA is TGCGCCAGCAGCCCCCTTGGGGGGGGGAACACTGAAGCTTTCTTT. It encodes CASSPLGGGNTEAFF.

J is TRBJ2-2 and V is TRBV19; 10 bases are shared with TRBD1. The CDR3 runs to 16 residues. V trimming: 8 bases; J trimming: 4 bases; junction bases outside the gene matches: 10. Germline lookup yields CDR1 LNHDA and CDR2 SQIVND (reference sequence). CDR3: CASGARQGAGTGELFF. The CDR3 DNA sequence: TGTGCCAGTGGGGCCCGACAGGGGGCAGGCACCGGGGAGCTGTTTTTT.

The sample holds a few counts of this clone. The V and J genes are TRBV25-1 and TRBJ1-2; D is unresolved. The CDR3 is made up of 11 amino acids. The germline gives CDR1 MGHDK, CDR2 SYGVNS. Trimming took off 5 bases at V and 4 bases at J, with 5 bases between the two ends. The CDR3 here is CASSYSYGYTF. The CDR3, as DNA: TGTGCCAGCAGTTACAGCTATGGCTACACCTTC.